Reported below is one TCR beta chain. Its cognate antigen is unknown. This specimen comes from a study of shared clonotypes between healthy human individuals. The data were produced by immunoSEQ multiplex PCR, yet TCRdb's version contains in-frame clones alone and is incomplete. The table lists 1.6 million or so clones, approximately 98.5% of them singletons. Study conclusions and caveats: Only blood underwent sampling, and tissue repertoires likely differ.

Per germline, CDR1 PRHDT and CDR2 FYEKMQ (reference sequence). The CDR3 covers 16 residues. V was cut by 4 bases and J by 2 bases, with 18 bases left in between. This rearrangement joins TRBV13 to TRBJ2-7; possible D gene TRBD1, 6 bases. Material: naive CD4+ T cells sorted from blood. Documented subset: CD45RA+ positively selected. The source of this sequence is a man in his thirties or forties in good health. The CDR3 spells CASSSELQGGTYEQYF. The CDR3 DNA reads TGTGCCAGCAGCTCCGAGCTACAGGGTGGTACCTACGAGCAGTACTTC.